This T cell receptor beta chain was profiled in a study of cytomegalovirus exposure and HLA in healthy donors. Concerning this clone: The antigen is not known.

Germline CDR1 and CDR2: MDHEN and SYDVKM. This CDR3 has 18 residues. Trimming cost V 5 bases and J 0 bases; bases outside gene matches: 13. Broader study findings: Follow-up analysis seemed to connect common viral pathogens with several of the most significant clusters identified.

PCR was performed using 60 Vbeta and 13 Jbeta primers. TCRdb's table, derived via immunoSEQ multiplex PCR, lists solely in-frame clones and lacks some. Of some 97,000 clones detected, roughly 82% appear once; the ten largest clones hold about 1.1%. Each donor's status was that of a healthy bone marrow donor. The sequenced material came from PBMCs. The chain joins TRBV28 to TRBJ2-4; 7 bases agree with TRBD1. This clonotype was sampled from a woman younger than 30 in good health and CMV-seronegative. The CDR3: CASSLGQVSSLAKNIQYF. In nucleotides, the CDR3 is TGTGCCAGCAGTCTAGGACAGGTTTCTTCACTAGCCAAAAACATTCAGTACTTC.